Reported below is one TCR beta chain. Antigen unknown. The data were obtained in a study of long-term antiretroviral therapy in people with HIV. Study results and limitations: Blood obtained between about 2004 and 2017 may reflect older ART regimens. CDR3 length ranges were narrower in HIV repertoires than in controls.

The libraries were made with immunoSEQ v3.0 at survey level. Samples were sequenced targeting roughly 35,000-50,000 T-cell genomes each. Clones were sequenced by immunoSEQ multiplex PCR, and TCRdb holds only the in-frame ones, with some missing. The repertoire holds over 15,000 clones, about 80% seen once, with 20% to 25% in the top ten. This specimen was unsorted PBMCs, taken 2.1 years after starting antiretroviral therapy. The clonotype was recovered from a man between 35 and 55 years old with HIV.

CDR3 protein: CASSSPLDGGEQYF. For the CDR3, the DNA is TGTGCCAGCAGCTCGCCGTTGGATGGCGGGGAGCAGTACTTC. The chain couples TRBV7-6 to TRBJ2-7, with D maybe TRBD2 (5 bases). Trimming pared 4 bases from V and 7 bases from J, leaving 17 bases between. The germline V gene has CDR1 SGHVS and CDR2 FNYEAQ. This CDR3 comprises 14 residues.